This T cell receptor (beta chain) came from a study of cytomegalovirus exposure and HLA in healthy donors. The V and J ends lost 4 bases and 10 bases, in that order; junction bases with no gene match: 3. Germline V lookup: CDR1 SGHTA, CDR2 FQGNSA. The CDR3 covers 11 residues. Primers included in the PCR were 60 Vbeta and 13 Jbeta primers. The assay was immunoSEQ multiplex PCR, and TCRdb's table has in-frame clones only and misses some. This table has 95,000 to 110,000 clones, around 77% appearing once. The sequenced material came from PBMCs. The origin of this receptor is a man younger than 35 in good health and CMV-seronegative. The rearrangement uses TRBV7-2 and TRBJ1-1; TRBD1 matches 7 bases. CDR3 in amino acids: CASSSRTGAFF. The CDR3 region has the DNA TGTGCCAGCAGCTCCCGGACAGGAGCTTTCTTT. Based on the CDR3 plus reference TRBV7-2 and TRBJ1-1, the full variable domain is GAGVSQSPSNKVTEKGKDVELRCDPISGHTALYWYRQSLGQGLEFLIYFQGNSAPDKSGLPSDRFSAERTGGSVSTLTIQRTQQEDSAVYLCASSSRTGAFFGQGTRLTVV.